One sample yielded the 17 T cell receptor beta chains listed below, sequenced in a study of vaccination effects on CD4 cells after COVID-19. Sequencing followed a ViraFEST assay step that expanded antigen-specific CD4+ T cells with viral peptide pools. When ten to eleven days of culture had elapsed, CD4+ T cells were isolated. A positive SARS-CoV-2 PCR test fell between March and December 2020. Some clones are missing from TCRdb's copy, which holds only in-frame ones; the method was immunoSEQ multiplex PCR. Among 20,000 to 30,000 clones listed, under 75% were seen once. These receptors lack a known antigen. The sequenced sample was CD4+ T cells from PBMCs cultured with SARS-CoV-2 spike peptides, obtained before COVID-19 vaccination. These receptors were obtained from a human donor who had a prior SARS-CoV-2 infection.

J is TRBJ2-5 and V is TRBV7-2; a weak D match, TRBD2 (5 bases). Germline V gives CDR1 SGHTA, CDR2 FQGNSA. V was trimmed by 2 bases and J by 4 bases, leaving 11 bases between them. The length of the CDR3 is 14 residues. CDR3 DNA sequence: TGTGCCAGCAGCTTAATGTCGGGGTTAGAGACCCAGTACTTC. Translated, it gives CASSLMSGLETQYF.

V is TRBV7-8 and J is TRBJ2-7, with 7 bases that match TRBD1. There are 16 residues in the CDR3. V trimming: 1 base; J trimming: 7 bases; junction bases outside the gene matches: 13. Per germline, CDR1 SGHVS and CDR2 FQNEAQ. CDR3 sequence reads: CASSLEVRQGVGEQYF. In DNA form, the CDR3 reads TGTGCCAGCAGCTTAGAGGTTAGGCAGGGGGTAGGGGAGCAGTACTTC.

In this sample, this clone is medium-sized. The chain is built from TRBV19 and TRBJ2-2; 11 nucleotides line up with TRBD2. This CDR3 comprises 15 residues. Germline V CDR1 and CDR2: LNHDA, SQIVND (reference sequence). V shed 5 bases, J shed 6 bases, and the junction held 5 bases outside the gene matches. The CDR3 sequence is CASSRLAGIAGELFF. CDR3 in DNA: TGTGCCAGTAGTCGACTAGCGGGAATAGCCGGGGAGCTGTTTTTT.

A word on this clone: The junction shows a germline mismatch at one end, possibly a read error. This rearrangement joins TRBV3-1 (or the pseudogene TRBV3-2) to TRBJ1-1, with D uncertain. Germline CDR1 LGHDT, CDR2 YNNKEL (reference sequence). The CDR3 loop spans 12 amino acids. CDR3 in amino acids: CASSRDVGLVVF. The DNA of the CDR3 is TGTGCCAGCAGTCGTGACGTAGGGCTGGTGGTCTTT.

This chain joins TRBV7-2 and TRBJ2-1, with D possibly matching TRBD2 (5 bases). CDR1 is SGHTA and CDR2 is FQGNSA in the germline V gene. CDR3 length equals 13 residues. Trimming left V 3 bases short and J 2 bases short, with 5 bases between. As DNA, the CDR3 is TGTGCCAGCAGCTTGACTACCTACAATGAGCAGTTCTTC. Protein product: CASSLTTYNEQFF.

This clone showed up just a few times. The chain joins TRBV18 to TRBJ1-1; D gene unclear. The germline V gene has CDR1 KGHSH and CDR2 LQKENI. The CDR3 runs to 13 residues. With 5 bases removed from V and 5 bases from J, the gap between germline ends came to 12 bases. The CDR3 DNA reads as TGTGCCAGCTCAGTGGGGTTCGGAACTGAAGCTTTCTTT. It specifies CASSVGFGTEAFF.

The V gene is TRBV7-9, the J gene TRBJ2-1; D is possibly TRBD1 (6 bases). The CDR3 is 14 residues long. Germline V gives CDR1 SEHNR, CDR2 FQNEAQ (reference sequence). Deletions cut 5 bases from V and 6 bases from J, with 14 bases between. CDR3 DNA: TGTGCCAGCAGCCTGTCCGGGACAACCAATGAGCAGTTCTTC. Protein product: CASSLSGTTNEQFF.

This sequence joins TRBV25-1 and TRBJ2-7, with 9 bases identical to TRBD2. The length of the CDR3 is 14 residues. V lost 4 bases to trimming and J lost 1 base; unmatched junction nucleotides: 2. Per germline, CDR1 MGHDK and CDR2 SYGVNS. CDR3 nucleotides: TGTGCCAGCAGTGTAGCGGGAGCATCCTACGAGCAGTACTTC. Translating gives CASSVAGASYEQYF.

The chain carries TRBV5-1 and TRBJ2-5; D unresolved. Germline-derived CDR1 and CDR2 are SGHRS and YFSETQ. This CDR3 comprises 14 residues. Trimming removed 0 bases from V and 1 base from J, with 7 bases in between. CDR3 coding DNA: TGCGCCAGCAGCTTGGTGGGTAGCCAAGAGACCCAGTACTTC. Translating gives CASSLVGSQETQYF.

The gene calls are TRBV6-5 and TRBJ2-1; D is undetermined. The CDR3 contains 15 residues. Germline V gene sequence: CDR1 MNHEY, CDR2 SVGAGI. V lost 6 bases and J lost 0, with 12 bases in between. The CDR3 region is CASSLTSSSYNEQFF. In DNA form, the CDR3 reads TGTGCCAGCAGCCTCACGTCGAGCTCCTACAATGAGCAGTTCTTC.

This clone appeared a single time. The CDR3 here is CASSPSIPDEPNTEAFF. In DNA, the CDR3 is TGTGCCAGCTCACCAAGTATCCCTGATGAACCGAACACTGAAGCTTTCTTT. The chain is built from TRBV18 and TRBJ1-1; D unresolved. The CDR3 is made up of 17 amino acids. Germline lookup yields CDR1 KGHSH and CDR2 LQKENI. V was shortened by 2 bases and J by 1 base, with 17 bases between the two germline ends. Full variable domain (rest looked up from reference TRBV18 and TRBJ1-1): NAGVMQNPRHLVRRRGQEARLRCSPMKGHSHVYWYRQLPEEGLKFMVYLQKENIIDESGMPKERFSAEFPKEGPSILRIQQVVRGDSAAYFCASSPSIPDEPNTEAFFGQGTRLTVV.

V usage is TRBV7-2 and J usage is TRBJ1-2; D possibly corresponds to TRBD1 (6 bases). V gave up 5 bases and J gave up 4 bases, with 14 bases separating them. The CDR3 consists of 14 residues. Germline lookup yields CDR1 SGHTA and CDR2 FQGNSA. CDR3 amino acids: CASSNRVQSYGYTF. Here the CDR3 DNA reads TGTGCCAGCAGCAACAGGGTGCAGAGCTATGGCTACACCTTC.

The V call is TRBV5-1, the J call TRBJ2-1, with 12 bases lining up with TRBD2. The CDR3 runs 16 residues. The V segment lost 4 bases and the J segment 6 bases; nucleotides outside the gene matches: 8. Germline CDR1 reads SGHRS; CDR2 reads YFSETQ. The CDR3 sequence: CASSLTLAGGPNEQFF. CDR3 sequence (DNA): TGCGCCAGCAGCCTGACCCTAGCGGGAGGGCCCAATGAGCAGTTCTTC.

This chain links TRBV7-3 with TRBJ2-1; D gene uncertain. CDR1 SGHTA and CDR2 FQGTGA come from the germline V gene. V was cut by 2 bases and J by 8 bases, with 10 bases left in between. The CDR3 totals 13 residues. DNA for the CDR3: TGTGCCAGCAGCTTAGGTCCGAAGGATGAGCAGTTCTTC. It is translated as CASSLGPKDEQFF.

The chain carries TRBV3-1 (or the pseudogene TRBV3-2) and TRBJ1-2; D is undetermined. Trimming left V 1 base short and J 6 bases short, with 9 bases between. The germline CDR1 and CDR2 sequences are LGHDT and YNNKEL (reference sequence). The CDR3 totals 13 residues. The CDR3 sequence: CASSQGSGNGYTF. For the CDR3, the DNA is TGTGCCAGCAGCCAAGGTTCGGGGAATGGCTACACCTTC.

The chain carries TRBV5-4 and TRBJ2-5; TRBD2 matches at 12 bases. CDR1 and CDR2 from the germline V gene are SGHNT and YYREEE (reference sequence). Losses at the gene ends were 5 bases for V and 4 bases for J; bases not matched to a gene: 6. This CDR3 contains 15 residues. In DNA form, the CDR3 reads TGTGCCAGCAGGAAGACTAGCGGGGGAACAGAGACCCAGTACTTC. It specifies CASRKTSGGTETQYF.

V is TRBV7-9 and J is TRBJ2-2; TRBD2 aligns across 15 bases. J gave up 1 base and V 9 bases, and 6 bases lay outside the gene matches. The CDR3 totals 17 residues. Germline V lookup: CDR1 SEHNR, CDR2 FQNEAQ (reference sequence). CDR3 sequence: CARGRGLAGGNTGELFF. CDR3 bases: TGTGCCAGAGGGAGGGGACTAGCGGGAGGGAACACCGGGGAGCTGTTTTTT.